These T cell receptor beta chains were read from a single sample in a study of siplizumab effects on memory and regulatory T cells. Sequenced by immunoSEQ multiplex PCR; TCRdb stores in-frame clones only, minus some. The sample yields some 100,000 clones, just over 90% seen once. Specimen: Tregs sorted from blood. These receptors were taken from a human donor in good health. The conserved cysteine and the conserved F or W are not part of the CDR3 here. Each record gives: V gene, CDR3 protein.

TRBV11-2 | ASSLEMRTSSYNEQF
TRBV11-3 | ASSLATENNEQF
TRBV2 | ASSQIGQRLKHIH
TRBV19 | ASSVGLRQPQH
TRBV6-4 | ASSVMSGNSYNEQF
TRBV5-1 | ASSALAGGTNTGELF
TRBV29-1 | SVEGLYYEQY
TRBV9 | ASSVHGDRGPYEQY
TRBV2 | ASSVTGGGYGYT
TRBV2 | ASSFPGLADSTDTQY
TRBV6-6 | ASSYLPETYEQY
TRBV15 | ATSRDGQSQQY
TRBV5-1 | ASSFGTGNGELF
TRBV28 | ASSSSHSEAF
TRBV6-5 | ASSYRSNTEAF
TRBV11-2 | ASSLGINNEQF
TRBV19 | ASSPRGQGTDTQY
TRBV18 | ASSPARDDQPQH
TRBV5-1 | ASSWGDRGYTDTQY
TRBV19 | ASIRTSGSYNEQF
TRBV19 | ASRSGIYEAF
TRBV20-1 | SARKAF
TRBV29-1 | SVENMTAPFQGTQY
TRBV4-1 | ASSQGTGKVDEQY
TRBV6-6 | ASSYSPEAF
TRBV2 | ASNNARAKNIQY
TRBV6-4 | ASRGQGEYQETQY
TRBV7-9 | ASRRRGPRETQY
TRBV29-1 | SVVGTSGPNEQF
TRBV7-9 | ASSFLSGLQETQY
TRBV5-1 | ASSPTTGGAETQY
TRBV23-1 | ASSQCGAGGPYEQY
TRBV5-4 | ASSPPGLYEQY
TRBV10-1 | ASSESNARSGNTIY
TRBV21-1 | ASSLAPLGPQETQY
TRBV27 | ASSLRDGNYGYT
TRBV5-5 | ASSQATVNTEAF
TRBV7-9 | ASSLMTGVPSGANVLT
TRBV6-1 | ASSEGETQY
TRBV27 | AASLRGDSYNEQF
TRBV14 | ASSQRGTAMGGYT
TRBV9 | ASSLGGTLQETQY